The entry that follows covers one T cell receptor beta chain sequence. Its antigen target is currently unknown. Qualities for individual bases were not recorded, and no much larger clone is one base off. The entry originates in a study of cytomegalovirus exposure and HLA in healthy donors (dated by TCRdb to 2016 to 2017). As for the study more broadly: According to an earlier analysis of several hundred of the donors, roughly 180 million T cells yielded roughly 110 million unique TCR beta sequences and around 280 Gb of sequence data. Every discovery cohort repertoire had been produced on one sequencing platform. HLA typing covered class I and class II loci at four-digit resolution. Of the 300 to 500 genotyped donors, over 80% were placed in the genetic ancestry cluster associated with self-reported Caucasian donors. A separate validation cohort of some 130 different subjects was used in addition to the roughly 670-subject first cohort. Because of strong linkage in the cohort, roughly five DR-DQ haplotypes were treated as single units for association and clustering. A later analysis re-examined previously published TCR beta repertoires from more than 600 donors and added high-resolution HLA genotyping to investigate patterns of TCR occurrence. The number of donors typed differed by locus, with 629-630 for A, B, C, DRB1 and DQB1, about 500 for DQA1, 600 to 610 for DPA1, and about 450 for DPB1. An earlier analysis of around 580 of the donors used high-throughput TCR beta sequencing to judge whether each TCR beta V gene segment behaved as functional or pseudogenic. The study used immunosequencing to profile the T cell repertoires of under 700 subjects and linked those repertoires to cytomegalovirus serostatus. Approximately 300 gigabases of sequencing data and around 87 million unique TCR sequences were included in an early release covering about 600 HLA-typed donors. Donor age, sex, ethnicity and CMV serostatus were collected together with the repertoire data. The study combined high-throughput TCR immunosequencing, statistical association of individual TCRs with disease status, and machine learning to predict cytomegalovirus infection status. The study was designed to test whether signatures of past pathogen exposure could be identified by cataloging public T cell receptors. Across under 500 genotyped donors of the cohort, an average of about 250,000 unique TCR beta nucleotide sequences per donor were sequenced, and about a sixth of those sequences were non-productive. A later genetic analysis used genome-wide SNP genotypes for 398 of the 666 donors, treating that subset as a discovery cohort. In the later analysis, no new phenotypic data were used to find candidate immune exposures; instead, reliance was placed on TCR beta sequences and their occurrence across donors.

Germline trimming amounts to 3 bases on V and 13 bases on J, with 7 as the count of junction bases outside the gene matches. CDR1 is given as SGHTA and CDR2 as FQGTGA, both from the germline V gene. The CDR3 numbers 13 residues from cysteine through phenylalanine. The entry retains the CDR3 DNA only, 39 bases that are in frame from base 1. The cohort consisted of 600 to 700 healthy bone marrow donors. At the time of sampling, every cohort member was nominally healthy, though immune exposures that went unrecorded were likely present. The donor was CMV seronegative and was included in the group of hundreds of seronegative cohort members. A peripheral blood sample was collected from each donor, and TCR beta sequencing was performed on peripheral blood mononuclear cells. The Qiagen DNeasy Blood Extraction Kit was used to extract genomic DNA from the blood cell samples. Findings and caveats that apply to the study as a whole: Immune exposure information for the cohort was limited to CMV serostatus. The study listed 164 TCR beta chains as associated with cytomegalovirus. This cohort had only TCR beta chains sequenced, and the lack of alpha or paired-chain data limited which features could be detected. Because the 87-base-pair reads could not distinguish some IMGT-functional V segments, including TRBV6-2 and TRBV6-3, those segments were excluded. An earlier analysis of approximately 570 of the donors showed that most TCR beta V segments appeared in productive rearrangements either about 87% or about 30% of the time, which broadly matched IMGT annotations. In a later analysis, HLA-associated TCR beta chains were found to be more clonally expanded and to have lower generation probabilities than equally common non-associated chains. A further reported finding was that TCR beta sequences accurately predicted the HLA-A and HLA-B alleles for most subjects in the first cohort. In a later genetic analysis, a missense DCLRE1C variant was associated with V-gene and J-gene trimming of TCR beta chains, and the association was replicated in an independent cohort. A cluster of highly shared sequence variants was judged likely to represent a technical artifact of the sequencing pipeline. In a later analysis, around 17,000 TCR beta sequences were associated with specific HLA alleles at a false discovery rate of 0.05. Because some donors lacked HLA typing at each locus, the association tests relied only on the typed subset. In a later analysis, TCR association rates were found to vary across HLA loci, with the most associated TCRs seen for DRB1 alleles and the fewest for HLA-C alleles. Correlated functional status among segregating V segments might reflect linkage disequilibrium, but an unknown experimental factor could not be ruled out. Three of the identified cytomegalovirus-associated TCR beta chains were confirmed in vitro to be specific for cytomegalovirus antigens. Around 16 rarely observed V segments, including chromosome 9 orphons, were excluded from the earlier analysis of several hundred of the donors because counts were too low. A later genetic analysis reported fewer N-insertions in productive TCRs among donors in an Asian-associated ancestry cluster than the approximately 700-donor mean. Across donors, most TCR sequences were observed very rarely, whereas some public TCRs were present in many individuals. Assigning TCR associations to individual alleles was difficult when HLA alleles, especially DR and DQ, strongly co-occurred. Sequencing depth was assumed to be roughly uniform across donors in the presence/absence analyses, though that assumption may not hold. It was suggested by the authors that the approach could potentially be generalized to other disease states and immunological phenotypes. According to a later analysis, parvovirus B19, influenza, CMV and Epstein-Barr virus appeared linked to several top co-occurrence clusters. Cytomegalovirus status was reported to be diagnosed by the classifier with high specificity and sensitivity in both the original and validation cohorts. In a later analysis, most CMV-associated TCR beta chains were found to appear HLA-restricted, with HLA associations seemingly driven largely by CMV exposure.

Libraries were made using the immunoSEQ multiplex PCR assay. A mixture of 60 forward primers for TCR Vbeta segments and 13 reverse primers for TCR Jbeta segments was used in the multiplex PCR. Amplification of the CDR3 region of rearranged TCR beta genes was performed with a multiplex PCR assay on genomic DNA. Amplified TCR beta libraries were sequenced as 87-base-pair reads on the Illumina HiSeq System. The paper's data handling went like this. Across the 500 to 850 repertoires, a later analysis counted 60 million to 90 million unique TCR beta chains, about 10 million of which were shared by at least two donors. To remove PCR and sequencing errors, raw reads were error-corrected and collapsed into unique sequences using a nearest-neighbor algorithm that merged closely related sequences. To assign V, D and J gene segments, CDR3 sequences were aligned to IMGT reference sequences. For a sequence to be retained, a match of at least six nucleotides to both a V gene segment and a J gene segment was required. Rearrangements were classified as productive when the CDR3 lacked stop codons and remained in frame with V and J, and all other rearrangements were classified as non-productive. CDR3 was defined by IMGT convention, running from the second conserved V-encoded cysteine to the conserved J-encoded phenylalanine. Sequences without an unambiguous match to a single V gene segment were excluded from the earlier analysis of about 640 of the donors. An earlier analysis of 500 to 700 of the donors classified V segments as functional when productive rearrangements were above 56.7% and as segregating when the standard deviation between donors was above 5%. To diagnose cytomegalovirus status from the catalog of TCR beta chain sequences, a statistical classification framework was built. In a later analysis, V and J genes were assigned by comparing TCR nucleotide sequences against IMGT/GENE-DB human TR gene sequences. The TCRdist pipeline was used in a later analysis to assign CDR3 sequences and most-parsimonious VDJ recombination scenarios. In a later analysis, every TCR beta chain was defined by the combination of its CDR3 amino acid sequence and its V-gene family, and reads without a unique V-gene family were dropped. A later analysis removed 550 to 700 highly shared, low-generation-probability nucleotide sequences to deal with suspected cross-contamination and a sequencing artifact. A later analysis calculated a clonal expansion index for each public chain from normalized within-repertoire ranks of inferred template counts. Generation probabilities in a later analysis came from a VDJ recombination model fitted to out-of-frame rearrangements, and those results were checked against IGoR. In a later analysis, TCR-TCR, TCR-HLA and TCR-CMV co-occurrence was scored with hypergeometric tests, and a repertoire-size bias correction was applied to TCR pairs. A later analysis estimated false discovery rates by permuting HLA or CMV assignments 20 times. In a later analysis, co-occurring TCRs were grouped with DBSCAN, and TCRdist sequence similarity was added when clustering was performed within HLA-allele-positive subsets. Repertoires with fewer than 30,000 or more than 120,000 public chains, plus five repertoires with anomalous nucleotide sharing, were excluded from co-occurrence clustering. In TCRdb, the immuneACCESS table is reduced to in-frame sequences with V and J assigned. These tables do not hold every clone; where another copy was compared, an unresolved V gene accounts for under half, and the others remain unexplained. V and J calls plus clone size are reproduced from that table; the DNA served to infer D and trimming. Present in this sample are 100,000 to 150,000 clones, around 81% of which were seen just once. The top ten constitute 2% to 2.5% of the sample.

In this chain, TRBV7-3 is recombined with TRBJ2-1; the junction holds 9 bases that match TRBD2. What was sequenced was PBMCs. This receptor was taken from a woman between 35 and 50 years old in good health and CMV-seronegative. The CDR3 region has the sequence CASSFLPTSGQFF. DNA sequence: TGTGCCAGCAGCTTCCTCCCGACTAGCGGCCAGTTCTTC.